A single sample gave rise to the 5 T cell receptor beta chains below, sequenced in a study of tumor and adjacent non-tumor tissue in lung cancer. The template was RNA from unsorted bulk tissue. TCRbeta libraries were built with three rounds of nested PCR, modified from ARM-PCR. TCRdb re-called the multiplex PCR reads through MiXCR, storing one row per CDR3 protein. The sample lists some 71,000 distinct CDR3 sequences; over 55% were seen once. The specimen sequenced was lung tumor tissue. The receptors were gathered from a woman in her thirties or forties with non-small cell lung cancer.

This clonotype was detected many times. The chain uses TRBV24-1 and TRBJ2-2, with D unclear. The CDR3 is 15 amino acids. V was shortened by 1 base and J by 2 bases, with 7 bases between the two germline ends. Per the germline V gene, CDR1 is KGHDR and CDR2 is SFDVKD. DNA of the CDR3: TGTGCCACCAGTGATTTAATGGGAAACACCGGGGAGCTGTTTTTT. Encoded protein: CATSDLMGNTGELFF.

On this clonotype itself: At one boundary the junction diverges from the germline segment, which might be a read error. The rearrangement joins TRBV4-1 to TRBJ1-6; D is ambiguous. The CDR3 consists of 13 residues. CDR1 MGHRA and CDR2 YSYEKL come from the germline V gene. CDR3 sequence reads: CASSGPDNSPLHF. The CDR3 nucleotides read TGCGCCAGCAGCGGGCCAGATAACTCACCCCTCCACTTT.

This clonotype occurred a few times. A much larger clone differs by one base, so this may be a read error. CDR3 residues: CASNSGRGRTSTDTQYF. In DNA form, the CDR3 reads TGTGCCAGCAACTCCGGAAGGGGTAGAACTAGCACAGATACGCAGTATTTT. The rearrangement uses TRBV11-2 and TRBJ2-3, with D possibly being TRBD1 (5 bases). CDR1 SGHAT and CDR2 FQNNGV come from the germline V gene. Trimming left V 7 bases short and J 0 bases short, with 20 bases between. The CDR3 covers 17 residues.

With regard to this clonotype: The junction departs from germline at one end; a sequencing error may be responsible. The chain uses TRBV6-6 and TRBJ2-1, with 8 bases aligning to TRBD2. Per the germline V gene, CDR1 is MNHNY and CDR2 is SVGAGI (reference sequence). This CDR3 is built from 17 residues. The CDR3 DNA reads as TGTGCCTGCCAAAAGGGGGGTCTAGCGGGCTCCTACAATGAACAGTTCTTC. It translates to CACQKGGLAGSYNEQFF.

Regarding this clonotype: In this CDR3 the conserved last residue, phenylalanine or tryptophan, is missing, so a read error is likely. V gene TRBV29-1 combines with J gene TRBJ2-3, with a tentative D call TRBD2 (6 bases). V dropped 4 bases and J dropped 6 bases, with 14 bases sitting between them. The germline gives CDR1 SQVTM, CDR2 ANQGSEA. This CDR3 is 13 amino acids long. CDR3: CSVGDSKRDTQYL. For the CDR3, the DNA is TGCAGCGTTGGGGACTCTAAGCGGGATACGCAGTATCTT.